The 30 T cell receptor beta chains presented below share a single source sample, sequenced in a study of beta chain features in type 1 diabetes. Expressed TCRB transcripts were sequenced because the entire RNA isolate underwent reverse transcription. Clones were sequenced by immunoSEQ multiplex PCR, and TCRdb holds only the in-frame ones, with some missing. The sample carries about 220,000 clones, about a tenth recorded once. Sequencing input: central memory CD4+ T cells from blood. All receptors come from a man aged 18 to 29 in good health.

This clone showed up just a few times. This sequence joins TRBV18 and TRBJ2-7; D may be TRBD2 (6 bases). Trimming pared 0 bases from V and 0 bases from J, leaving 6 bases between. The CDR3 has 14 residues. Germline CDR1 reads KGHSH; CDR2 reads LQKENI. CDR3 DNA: TGTGCCAGCTCACCACCGGGACTCTCCTACGAGCAGTACTTC. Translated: CASSPPGLSYEQYF.

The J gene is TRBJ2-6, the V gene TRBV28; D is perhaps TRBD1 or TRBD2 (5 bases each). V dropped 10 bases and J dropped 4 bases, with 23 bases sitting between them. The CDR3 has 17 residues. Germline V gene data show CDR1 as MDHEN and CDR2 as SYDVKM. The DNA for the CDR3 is TGTGCCACCACAACCCGGGGAGCAGGGAAAGGGGCCAACGTCCTGACTTTC. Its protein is CATTTRGAGKGANVLTF.

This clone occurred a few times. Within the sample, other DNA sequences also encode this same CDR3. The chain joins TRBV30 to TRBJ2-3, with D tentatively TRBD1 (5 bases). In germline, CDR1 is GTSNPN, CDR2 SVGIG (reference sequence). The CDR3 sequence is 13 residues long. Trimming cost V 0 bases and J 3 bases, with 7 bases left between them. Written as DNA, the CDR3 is TGTGCCTGGAGTGTACCAGGGACAGATACGCAGTATTTT. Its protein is CAWSVPGTDTQYF.

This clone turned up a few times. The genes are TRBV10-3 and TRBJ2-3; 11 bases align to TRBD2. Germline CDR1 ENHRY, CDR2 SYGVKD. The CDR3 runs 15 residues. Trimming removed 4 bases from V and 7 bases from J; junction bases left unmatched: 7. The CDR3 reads CAISVVSGRVNTQYF. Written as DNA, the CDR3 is TGTGCCATCAGTGTGGTTAGCGGGAGGGTGAATACGCAGTATTTT.

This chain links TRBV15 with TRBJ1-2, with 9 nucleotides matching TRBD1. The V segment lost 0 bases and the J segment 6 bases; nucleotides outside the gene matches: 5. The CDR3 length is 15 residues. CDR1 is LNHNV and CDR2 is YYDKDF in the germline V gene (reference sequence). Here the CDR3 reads CATSRDPGQGHGYTF. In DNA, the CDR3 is TGTGCCACCAGCAGAGATCCGGGACAGGGTCATGGCTACACCTTC.

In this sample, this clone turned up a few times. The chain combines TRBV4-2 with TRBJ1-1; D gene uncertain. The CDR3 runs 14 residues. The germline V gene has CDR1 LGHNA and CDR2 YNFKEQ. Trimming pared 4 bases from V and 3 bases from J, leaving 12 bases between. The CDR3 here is CASSPLEGYTEAFF. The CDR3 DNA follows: TGTGCCAGCAGCCCTTTGGAGGGATACACTGAAGCTTTCTTT.

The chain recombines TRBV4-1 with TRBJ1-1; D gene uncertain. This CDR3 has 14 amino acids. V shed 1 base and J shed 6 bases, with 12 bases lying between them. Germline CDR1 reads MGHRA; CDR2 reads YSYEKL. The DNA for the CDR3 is TGCGCCAGCAGCCAAGTAGTCTGGATCTCTGAAGCTTTCTTT. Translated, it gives CASSQVVWISEAFF.

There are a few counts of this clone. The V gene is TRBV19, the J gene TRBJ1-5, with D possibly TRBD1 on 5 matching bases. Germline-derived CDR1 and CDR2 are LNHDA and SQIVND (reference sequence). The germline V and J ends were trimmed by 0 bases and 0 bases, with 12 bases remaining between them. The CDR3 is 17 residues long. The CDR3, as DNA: TGTGCCAGTAGTATAGAATCGGGGACCTATAGCAATCAGCCCCAGCATTTT. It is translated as CASSIESGTYSNQPQHF.

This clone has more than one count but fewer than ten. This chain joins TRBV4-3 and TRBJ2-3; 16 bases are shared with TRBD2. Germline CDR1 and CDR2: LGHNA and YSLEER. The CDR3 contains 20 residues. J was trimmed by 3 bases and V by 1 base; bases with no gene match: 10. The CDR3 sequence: CASSQGLGLAGGPITDTQYF. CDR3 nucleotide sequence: TGCGCCAGCAGCCAAGGTCTGGGACTAGCGGGAGGGCCGATAACAGATACGCAGTATTTT.

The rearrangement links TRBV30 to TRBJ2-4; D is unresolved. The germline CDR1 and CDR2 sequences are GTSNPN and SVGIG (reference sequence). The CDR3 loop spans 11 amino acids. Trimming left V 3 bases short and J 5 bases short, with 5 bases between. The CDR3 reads CAWSAENIQYF. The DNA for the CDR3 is TGTGCCTGGAGCGCGGAAAACATTCAGTACTTC.

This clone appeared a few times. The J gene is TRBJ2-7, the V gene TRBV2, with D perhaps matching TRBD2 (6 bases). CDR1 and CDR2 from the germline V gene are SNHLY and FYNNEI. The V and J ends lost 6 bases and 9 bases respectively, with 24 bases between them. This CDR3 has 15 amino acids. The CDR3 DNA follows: TGTGCCAGCAGCGCCCGACTAGTTCTCTCATTGGGGCAGTACTTC. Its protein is CASSARLVLSLGQYF.

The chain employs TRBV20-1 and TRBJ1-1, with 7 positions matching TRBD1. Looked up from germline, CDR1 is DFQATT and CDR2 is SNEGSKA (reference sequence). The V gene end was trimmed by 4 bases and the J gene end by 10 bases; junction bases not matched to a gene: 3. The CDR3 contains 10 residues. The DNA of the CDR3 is TGCAGTGCTATCCAGGGGGTAGCTTTCTTT. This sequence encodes CSAIQGVAFF.

The CDR3 region has the DNA TGTGCCAGCAGCTTAGGGGGCCTCGAGCAGTACTTC. Its protein product is CASSLGGLEQYF. This chain links TRBV7-2 with TRBJ2-7, with a tentative D call TRBD1 (5 bases). The CDR3 runs 12 residues. V shed 1 base and J shed 6 bases, with 7 bases lying between them. CDR1 and CDR2 (germline): SGHTA, FQGNSA.

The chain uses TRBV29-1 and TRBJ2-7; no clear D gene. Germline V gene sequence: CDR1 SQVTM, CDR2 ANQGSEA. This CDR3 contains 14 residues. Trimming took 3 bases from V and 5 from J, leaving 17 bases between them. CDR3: CSVDSPDRLHEQYF. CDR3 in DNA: TGCAGCGTTGATAGCCCAGACCGCCTCCACGAGCAGTACTTC.

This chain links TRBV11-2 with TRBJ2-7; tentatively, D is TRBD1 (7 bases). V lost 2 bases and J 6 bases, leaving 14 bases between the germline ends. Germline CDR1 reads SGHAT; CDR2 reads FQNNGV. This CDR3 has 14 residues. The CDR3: CASSLRQGGVEQYF. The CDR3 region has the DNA TGTGCCAGCAGCTTACGGCAGGGGGGCGTCGAGCAGTACTTC.

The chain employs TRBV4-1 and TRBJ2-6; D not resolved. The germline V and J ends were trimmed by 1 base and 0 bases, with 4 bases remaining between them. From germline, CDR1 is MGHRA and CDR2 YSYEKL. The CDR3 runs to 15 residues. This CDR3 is CASSQGHSGANVLTF. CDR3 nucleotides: TGCGCCAGCAGCCAAGGTCACTCTGGGGCCAACGTCCTGACTTTC.

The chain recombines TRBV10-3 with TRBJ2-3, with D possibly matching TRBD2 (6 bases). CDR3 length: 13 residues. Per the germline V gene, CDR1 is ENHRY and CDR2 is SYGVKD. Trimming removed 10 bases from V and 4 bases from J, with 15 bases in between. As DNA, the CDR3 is TGTGCCACACTAGCTGTTAGGTCAGATACGCAGTATTTT. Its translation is CATLAVRSDTQYF.

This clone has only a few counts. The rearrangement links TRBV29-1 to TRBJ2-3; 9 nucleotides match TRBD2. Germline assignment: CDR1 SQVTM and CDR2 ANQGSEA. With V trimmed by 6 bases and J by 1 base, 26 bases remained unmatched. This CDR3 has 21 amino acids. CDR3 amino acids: CSVVGVSFPGGGDAGTDTQYF. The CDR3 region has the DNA TGCAGCGTCGTGGGTGTGTCTTTCCCCGGCGGGGGGGACGCGGGCACAGATACGCAGTATTTT.

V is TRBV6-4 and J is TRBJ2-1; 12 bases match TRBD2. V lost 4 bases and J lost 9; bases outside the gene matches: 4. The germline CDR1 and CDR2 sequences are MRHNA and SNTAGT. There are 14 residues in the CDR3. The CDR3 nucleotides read TGTGCCAGCAGTGTTGCACTAGCGGGAGGTGAGCAGTTCTTC. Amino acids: CASSVALAGGEQFF.

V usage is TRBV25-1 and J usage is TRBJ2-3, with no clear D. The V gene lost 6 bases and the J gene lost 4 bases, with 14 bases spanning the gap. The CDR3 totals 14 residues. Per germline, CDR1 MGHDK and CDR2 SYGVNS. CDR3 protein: CASSRQVAADTQYF. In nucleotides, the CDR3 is TGTGCCAGCAGCCGGCAGGTAGCCGCAGATACGCAGTATTTT.

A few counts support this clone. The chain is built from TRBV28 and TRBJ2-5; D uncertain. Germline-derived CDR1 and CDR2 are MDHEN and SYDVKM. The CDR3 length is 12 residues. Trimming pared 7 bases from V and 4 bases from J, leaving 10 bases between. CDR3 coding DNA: TGTGCCAGCATGGAACCTGGAGAGACCCAGTACTTC. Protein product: CASMEPGETQYF.

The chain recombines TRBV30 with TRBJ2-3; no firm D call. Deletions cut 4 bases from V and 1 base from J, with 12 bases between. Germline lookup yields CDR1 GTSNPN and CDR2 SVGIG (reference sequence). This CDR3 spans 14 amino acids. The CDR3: CAWIRFMGTDTQYF. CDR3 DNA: TGTGCCTGGATTAGGTTCATGGGCACAGATACGCAGTATTTT. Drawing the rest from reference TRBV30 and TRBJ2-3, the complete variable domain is SQTIHQWPATLVQPVGSPLSLECTVEGTSNPNLYWYRQAAGRGLQLLFYSVGIGQISSEVPQNLSASRPQDRQFILSSKKLLLSDSGFYLCAWIRFMGTDTQYFGPGTRLTVL.

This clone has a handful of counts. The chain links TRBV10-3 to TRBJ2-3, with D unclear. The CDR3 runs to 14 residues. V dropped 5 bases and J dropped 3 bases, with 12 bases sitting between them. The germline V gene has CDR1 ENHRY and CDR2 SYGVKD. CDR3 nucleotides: TGTGCCATCAGTTCCATCGGAGTTACAGATACGCAGTATTTT. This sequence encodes CAISSIGVTDTQYF.

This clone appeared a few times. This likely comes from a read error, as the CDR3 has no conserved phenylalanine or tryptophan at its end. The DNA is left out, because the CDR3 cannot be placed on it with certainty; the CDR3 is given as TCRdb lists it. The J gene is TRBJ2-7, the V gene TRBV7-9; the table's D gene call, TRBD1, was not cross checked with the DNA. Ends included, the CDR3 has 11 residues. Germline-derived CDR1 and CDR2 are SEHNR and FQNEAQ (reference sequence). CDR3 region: CASRHRTGGIS.

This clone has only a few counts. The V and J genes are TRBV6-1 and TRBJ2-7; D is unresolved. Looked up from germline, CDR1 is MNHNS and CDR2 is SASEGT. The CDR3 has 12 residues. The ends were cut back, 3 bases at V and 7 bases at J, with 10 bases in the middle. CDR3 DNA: TGTGCCAGCAGTGATTGGCGAAGAGAGCAGTACTTC. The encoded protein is CASSDWRREQYF.

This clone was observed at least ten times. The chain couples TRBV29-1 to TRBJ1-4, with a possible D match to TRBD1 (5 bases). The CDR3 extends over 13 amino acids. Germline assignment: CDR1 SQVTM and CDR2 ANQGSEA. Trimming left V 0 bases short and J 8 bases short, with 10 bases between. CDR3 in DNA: TGCAGCGTTGAAGAAGGAGGGGACGAAAAACTGTTTTTT. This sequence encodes CSVEEGGDEKLFF.

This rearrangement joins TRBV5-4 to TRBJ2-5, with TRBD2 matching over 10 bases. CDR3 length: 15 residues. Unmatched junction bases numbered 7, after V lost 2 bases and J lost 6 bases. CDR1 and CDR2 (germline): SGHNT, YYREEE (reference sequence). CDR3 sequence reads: CASSLALAGRKTQYF. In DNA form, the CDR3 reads TGTGCCAGCAGCTTAGCACTAGCGGGAAGGAAGACCCAGTACTTC. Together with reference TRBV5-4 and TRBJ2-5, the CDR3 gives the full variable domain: ETGVTQSPTHLIKTRGQQVTLRCSSQSGHNTVSWYQQALGQGPQFIFQYYREEENGRGNFPPRFSGLQFPNYSSELNVNALELDDSALYLCASSLALAGRKTQYFGPGTRLLVL.

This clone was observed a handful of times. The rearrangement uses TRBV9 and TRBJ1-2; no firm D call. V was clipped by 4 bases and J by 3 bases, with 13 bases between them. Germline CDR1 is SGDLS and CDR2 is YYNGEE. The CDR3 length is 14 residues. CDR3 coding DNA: TGTGCCAGCAGCTTTAGCCCCCAGGACTATGGCTACACCTTC. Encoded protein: CASSFSPQDYGYTF.

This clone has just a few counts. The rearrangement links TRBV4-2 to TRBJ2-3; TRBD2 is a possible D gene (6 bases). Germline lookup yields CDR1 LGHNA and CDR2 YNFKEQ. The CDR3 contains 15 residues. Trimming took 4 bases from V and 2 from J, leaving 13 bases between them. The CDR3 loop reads CASSPGTVATDTQYF. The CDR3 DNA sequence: TGTGCCAGCAGCCCCGGGACTGTAGCCACAGATACGCAGTATTTT.

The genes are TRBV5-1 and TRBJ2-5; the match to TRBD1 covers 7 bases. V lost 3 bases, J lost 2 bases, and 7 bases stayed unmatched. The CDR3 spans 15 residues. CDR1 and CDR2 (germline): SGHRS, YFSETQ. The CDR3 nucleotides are TGCGCCAGCAGCTCGTCAGGGGGTGGGCAAGAGACCCAGTACTTC. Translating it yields CASSSSGGGQETQYF.